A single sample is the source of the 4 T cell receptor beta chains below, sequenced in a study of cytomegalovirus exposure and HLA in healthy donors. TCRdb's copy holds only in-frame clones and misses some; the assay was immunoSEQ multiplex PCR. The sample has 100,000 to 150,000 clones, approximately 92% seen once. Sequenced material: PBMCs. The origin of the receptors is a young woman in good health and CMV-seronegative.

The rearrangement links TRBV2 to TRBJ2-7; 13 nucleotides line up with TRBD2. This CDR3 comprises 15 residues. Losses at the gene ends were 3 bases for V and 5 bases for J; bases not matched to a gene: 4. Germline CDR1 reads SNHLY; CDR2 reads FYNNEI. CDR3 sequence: CASSETSGRYDEQYF. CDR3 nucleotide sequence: TGTGCCAGCAGTGAGACTAGCGGGAGGTACGACGAGCAGTACTTC.

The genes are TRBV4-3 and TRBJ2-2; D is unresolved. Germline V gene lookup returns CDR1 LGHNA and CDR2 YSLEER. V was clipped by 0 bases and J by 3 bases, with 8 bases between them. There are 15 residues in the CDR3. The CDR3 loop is CASSQDRVDTGELFF. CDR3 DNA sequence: TGCGCCAGCAGCCAAGATCGGGTGGACACCGGGGAGCTGTTTTTT.

CDR3 sequence reads: CAWSGRPGVQETQYF. The DNA for the CDR3 is TGTGCCTGGAGTGGGAGACCCGGGGTTCAAGAGACCCAGTACTTC. V is TRBV30 and J is TRBJ2-5, with D perhaps TRBD2 (5 bases). Trimming removed 1 base from V and 2 bases from J, with 14 bases in between. CDR3 length: 15 residues. Germline CDR1 reads GTSNPN; CDR2 reads SVGIG (reference sequence).

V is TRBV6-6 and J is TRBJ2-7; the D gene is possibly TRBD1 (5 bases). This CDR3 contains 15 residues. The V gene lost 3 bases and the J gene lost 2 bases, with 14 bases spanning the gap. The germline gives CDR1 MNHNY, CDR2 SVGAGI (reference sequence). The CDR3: CASSYSLGDAYEQYF. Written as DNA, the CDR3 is TGTGCCAGCAGTTATTCCCTAGGGGATGCCTACGAGCAGTACTTC.